Presented here are 25 T cell receptor beta chains from one specimen sequenced in a study of blood T cells in healthy people across ages. Alongside a J-beta primer mix, a sample-barcoded 5' primer served in a second PCR lasting about 7 to 11 cycles. TCRdb reanalysed the 5' RACE reads using MiXCR and keeps one entry per CDR3 protein. The sample carries about a million distinct CDR3 sequences, more than 30% recorded once. The sample comprised blood. The receptors originated from a man in his late teens or twenties in good health.

With respect to this clonotype: This may be a read error: a much more frequent sequence differs by one nucleotide. The V gene is TRBV13, the J gene TRBJ2-7; weak D call: TRBD2 (5 bases). V lost 5 bases, J lost 10 bases, and 15 bases lay in between. The CDR3 totals 12 residues. Germline V gives CDR1 PRHDT, CDR2 FYEKMQ (reference sequence). CDR3 DNA: TGTGCCAGCAGCCTGGAGGAGGAGGCCCAGTACTTC. This translates into CASSLEEEAQYF.

The CDR3 sequence: CANRLSYEQYF. In nucleotides, the CDR3 is TGTGCCAACCGACTGAGCTACGAGCAGTACTTC. V usage is TRBV2 and J usage is TRBJ2-7; D is unresolved. CDR1 is SNHLY, CDR2 FYNNEI, per germline. CDR3 length equals 11 residues. The germline V and J ends were trimmed by 10 bases and 3 bases, with 10 bases remaining between them.

The V and J genes are TRBV21-1 and TRBJ2-5; whether TRBD2, the table's D call, matches the DNA was not checked. TRBV21-1 is given as a pseudogene. The CDR3 sequence is 16 residues long. CDR3 loop: CASTTRSSSWGKTQYF. The CDR3 DNA sequence: TGTGCCAGCACTACAAGGTCGTCTAGCTGGGGGAAGACCCAGTACTTC.

The gene calls are TRBV12-3 or TRBV12-4 and TRBJ2-7; D is unclear. The CDR3 loop spans 12 amino acids. Trimming stripped 5 bases from V and 5 bases from J, with 10 bases between. CDR3 protein: CASSLSSDEQYF. The CDR3 DNA reads as TGTGCCAGCAGTCTCTCATCGGACGAGCAGTACTTC.

V is TRBV10-3 and J is TRBJ1-1; 7 bases map to TRBD1. CDR3 length: 13 residues. Germline CDR1 is ENHRY and CDR2 is SYGVKD. The V segment lost 9 bases and the J segment 1 base; nucleotides outside the gene matches: 5. The CDR3 spells CAMTRDRNTEAFF. CDR3 bases: TGTGCCATGACCCGGGACAGGAACACTGAAGCTTTCTTT.

The genes are TRBV10-3 and TRBJ2-5, with 8 bases matching TRBD1. The trim removed 3 bases at V and 11 bases at J, leaving 8 bases unmatched. The germline V gene encodes CDR1 ENHRY and CDR2 SYGVKD. The CDR3 extends over 13 amino acids. The CDR3 is CAISDRGQGEQYF. The CDR3 DNA sequence: TGTGCCATCAGTGACAGGGGGCAGGGTGAGCAGTACTTC.

The V call is TRBV5-1, the J call TRBJ1-1; 11 nucleotides agree with TRBD1. The CDR3 consists of 15 residues. With 2 bases clipped from V and 7 bases from J, the junction kept 7 bases outside the gene matches. The V gene's germline CDR1 is SGHRS and CDR2 YFSETQ. In nucleotides, the CDR3 is TGCGCCAGCAGCTTTGAGGGACAGGGGGATAATGAAGCTTTCTTT. The encoded protein is CASSFEGQGDNEAFF.

A remark on this clonotype: This sequence may be a read error, since a much larger clone differs from it by one base. The CDR3 loop is CASSSLAGDNEQYF. The CDR3 DNA reads as TGTGCCAGCAGTTCACTAGCGGGGGACAATGAGCAGTACTTC. This chain connects TRBV27 to TRBJ2-5; 11 bases agree with TRBD2. Germline-derived CDR1 and CDR2 are MNHEY and SMNVEV (reference sequence). The CDR3 is made up of 14 amino acids. V was pared by 4 bases and J by 11 bases, with 9 bases of the junction left unmatched.

The V gene is TRBV20-1, the J gene TRBJ2-7, with D hard to call. Germline-derived CDR1 and CDR2 are DFQATT and SNEGSKA (reference sequence). V lost 5 bases and J lost 4, with 9 bases in between. The CDR3 extends over 11 amino acids. Here the CDR3 DNA reads TGCAGTGCTGCTCGAGCTTACGAGCAGTACTTC. Amino acid sequence: CSAARAYEQYF.

This clonotype was seen a few times. The V and J genes are TRBV12-3 or TRBV12-4 and TRBJ2-7; D possibly uses TRBD1 or TRBD2 (6 bases each). V was clipped by 3 bases and J by 6 bases, with 15 bases between them. CDR3 length equals 14 residues. This chain's CDR3 is CASSFGGPLSEQYF. The CDR3 DNA reads TGTGCCAGCAGTTTTGGGGGGCCCTTGAGCGAGCAGTACTTC.

V is TRBV20-1 and J is TRBJ2-1, with TRBD2 matching 11 bases. The CDR3 contains 13 residues. Per germline, CDR1 DFQATT and CDR2 SNEGSKA (reference sequence). J was trimmed by 6 bases and V by 5 bases; bases with no gene match: 3. CDR3 amino acids: CSALAGGFNEQFF. The CDR3 DNA follows: TGCAGTGCTTTAGCGGGAGGGTTCAATGAGCAGTTCTTC.

The gene calls are TRBV6-1 and TRBJ2-7; a weak D match, TRBD2 (6 bases). The J call may be in error: the DNA end matches TRBJ2-5 better. Germline V gene sequence: CDR1 MNHNS, CDR2 SASEGT. CDR3 length: 16 residues. The CDR3 loop reads CASSDLNQGGRETQYF. The CDR3 nucleotides read TGTGCCAGCAGTGATTTGAACCAGGGAGGTCGAGAGACCCAGTACTTC.

This rearrangement joins TRBV27 to TRBJ2-5; a weak D match, TRBD2 (5 bases). Germline-derived CDR1 and CDR2 are MNHEY and SMNVEV (reference sequence). CDR3 size: 15 residues. Trimming removed 1 base from V and 5 bases from J, with 14 bases in between. As DNA, the CDR3 is TGTGCCAGCAGTTTATTGGCCGGGGAATGGGAGACCCAGTACTTC. Its protein product is CASSLLAGEWETQYF.

The chain joins TRBV21-1 to TRBJ1-5. TRBV21-1 is listed as a pseudogene. The CDR3 spans 15 residues. The CDR3 is CASSPLRTSNQPQHF. As DNA, the CDR3 is TGTGCCAGCAGCCCGCTCCGAACTAGCAATCAGCCCCAGCATTTT.

V is TRBV2 and J is TRBJ2-3, with D possibly TRBD1 on 6 matching bases. CDR1 and CDR2 (germline): SNHLY, FYNNEI. This CDR3 has 14 amino acids. V gave up 7 bases and J gave up 2 bases, with 13 bases separating them. CDR3 nucleotide sequence: TGTGCCAGCATCCCGGGACAAGACACAGATACGCAGTATTTT. Its protein product is CASIPGQDTDTQYF. The full variable domain, completed using reference TRBV2 and TRBJ2-3, is EPEVTQTPSHQVTQMGQEVILRCVPISNHLYFYWYRQILGQKVEFLVSFYNNEISEKSEIFDDQFSVERPDGSNFTLKIRSTKLEDSAMYFCASIPGQDTDTQYFGPGTRLTVL.

The rearrangement joins TRBV20-1 to TRBJ2-1; maybe TRBD2 (5 bases). Germline CDR1 DFQATT, CDR2 SNEGSKA (reference sequence). The CDR3 consists of 15 residues. V was trimmed by 6 bases and J by 9 bases, leaving 24 bases between them. The CDR3: CSARITRTPVGEQFF. The CDR3 coding sequence is TGCAGTGCCCGCATAACTAGAACGCCCGTGGGTGAGCAGTTCTTC.

This clonotype was found a few times. The rearrangement links TRBV20-1 to TRBJ2-5, with TRBD1 matching over 7 bases. Germline values: CDR1 DFQATT, CDR2 SNEGSKA (reference sequence). This CDR3 is built from 15 residues. V shed 5 bases and J 4 bases; nucleotides not matched to a gene: 13. CDR3 sequence: CSALDPGQTIETQYF. In nucleotides, the CDR3 is TGCAGTGCTCTGGATCCGGGACAGACTATAGAGACCCAGTACTTC.

The chain uses TRBV18 and TRBJ2-4; 7 bases are shared with TRBD1. J was trimmed by 1 base and V by 5 bases; bases with no gene match: 11. Germline values: CDR1 KGHSH, CDR2 LQKENI. This CDR3 contains 17 residues. This CDR3 reads CASSMRQGVRAKNIQYF. CDR3 DNA: TGTGCCAGCTCAATGAGACAGGGTGTTCGTGCCAAAAACATTCAGTACTTC.

This clonotype has a handful of counts. The rearrangement uses TRBV7-2 and TRBJ2-1; TRBD2 matches at 13 bases. The CDR3 has 15 residues. Germline lookup yields CDR1 SGHTA and CDR2 FQGNSA. Trimming removed 5 bases from V and 8 bases from J; junction bases left unmatched: 6. In DNA, the CDR3 is TGTGCCAGCAGCACAACTAGCGGGGGGGCCTATGAGCAGTTCTTC. Encoded protein: CASSTTSGGAYEQFF. Using reference TRBV7-2 and TRBJ2-1 for the parts outside the CDR3, the full variable domain is GAGVSQSPSNKVTEKGKDVELRCDPISGHTALYWYRQSLGQGLEFLIYFQGNSAPDKSGLPSDRFSAERTGGSVSTLTIQRTQQEDSAVYLCASSTTSGGAYEQFFGPGTRLTVL.

This rearrangement joins TRBV12-3 or TRBV12-4 to TRBJ1-1, with a possible D match to TRBD1 (5 bases). The CDR3 has 13 amino acids. V gave up 1 base and J gave up 6 bases, with 9 bases separating them. The CDR3 here is CASSLGGYAEAFF. The CDR3 nucleotides read TGTGCCAGCAGTTTAGGGGGGTACGCTGAAGCTTTCTTT.

There are a few counts of this clonotype. J is TRBJ2-1 and V is TRBV10-3, with unresolved D. Trimming stripped 6 bases from V and 0 bases from J, with 12 bases between. The CDR3 has 15 residues. CDR1 ENHRY and CDR2 SYGVKD come from the germline V gene. The DNA for the CDR3 is TGTGCCATCAGCGGAGCCGAGAGCTCCTACAATGAGCAGTTCTTC. Its protein product is CAISGAESSYNEQFF.

This clonotype was counted only a few times. The chain combines TRBV4-2 with TRBJ1-2, with D unresolved. CDR3 length: 13 amino acids. V shed 1 base and J shed 7 bases, with 10 bases lying between them. Germline-derived CDR1 and CDR2 are LGHNA and YNFKEQ. This chain's CDR3 is CASSQVIAPGYTF. CDR3 DNA: TGTGCCAGCAGCCAAGTCATCGCCCCTGGCTACACCTTC.

This clonotype was observed a few times. This rearrangement joins TRBV14 to TRBJ2-7; perhaps TRBD2 as D (6 bases). The CDR3 consists of 15 residues. The germline V gene encodes CDR1 SGHDN and CDR2 FVKESK. V lost 1 base and J 4 bases, leaving 14 bases between the germline ends. CDR3 DNA sequence: TGTGCCAGCAGCCAAGGGCGGGGCGAGGAATACGAGCAGTACTTC. Its protein is CASSQGRGEEYEQYF.

V is TRBV4-1 and J is TRBJ1-1, with a tentative D call TRBD1 (6 bases). V was pared by 1 base and J by 2 bases, with 20 bases between. The CDR3 runs 18 residues. The germline gives CDR1 MGHRA, CDR2 YSYEKL. CDR3 loop: CASSQGGARRGINTEAFF. CDR3 sequence (DNA): TGCGCCAGCAGCCAAGGGGGGGCCAGGCGGGGGATTAACACTGAAGCTTTCTTT.

This clonotype was observed a few times. This sequence joins TRBV6-2 or TRBV6-3 and TRBJ1-1; D possibly corresponds to TRBD1 (6 bases). The V gene's germline CDR1 is MNHEY and CDR2 SVGEGT. Trimming shortened V by 6 bases and J by 1 base, and 12 bases separated the two germline ends. This CDR3 spans 14 amino acids. The CDR3 sequence is CASRRSTGNTEAFF. The CDR3 nucleotides are TGTGCCAGCAGACGATCGACAGGGAACACTGAAGCTTTCTTT.